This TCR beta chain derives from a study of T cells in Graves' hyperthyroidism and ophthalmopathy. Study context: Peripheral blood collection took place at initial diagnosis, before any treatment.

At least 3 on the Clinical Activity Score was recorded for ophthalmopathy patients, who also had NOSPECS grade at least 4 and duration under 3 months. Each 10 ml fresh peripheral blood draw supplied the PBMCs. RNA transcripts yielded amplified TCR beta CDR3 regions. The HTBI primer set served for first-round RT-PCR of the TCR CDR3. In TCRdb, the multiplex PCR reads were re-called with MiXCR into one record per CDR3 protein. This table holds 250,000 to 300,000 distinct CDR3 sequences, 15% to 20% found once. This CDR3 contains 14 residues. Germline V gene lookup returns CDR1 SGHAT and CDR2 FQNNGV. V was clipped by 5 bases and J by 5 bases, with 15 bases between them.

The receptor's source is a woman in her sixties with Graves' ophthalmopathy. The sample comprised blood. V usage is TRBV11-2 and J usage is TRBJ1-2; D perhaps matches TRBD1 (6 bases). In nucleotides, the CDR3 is TGTGCCAGCAGCCCTGGGGCCAGGGGTTATGGCTACACCTTC. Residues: CASSPGARGYGYTF.